Detailed here is one T cell receptor (beta chain). Its antigen remains undetermined. Base qualities are not recorded, but no much larger clone differs from it by a single base. CDR1 and CDR2, per the germline V gene, are SGHNT and YENEEA. Relative to germline, V is 3 bases shorter and J is 0 bases shorter, with 9 bases between their ends. Including cysteine and phenylalanine, the CDR3 has 14 amino acids. Solely the CDR3 DNA is kept, with 42 bases framed from the first base. This sample was taken from a study of OX40 agonist ivuxolimab in advanced cancers. Regarding the research as a whole: Ivuxolimab was an agonistic, fully human IgG2 monoclonal antibody directed against OX40 (CD134), a costimulatory receptor. The dose-escalation cohort was roughly 80% male with a mean age of about 60 years, ranging from roughly 20 to 80. Peripheral TCRbeta sequencing was intended to test whether TCR sequence diversity was altered and clonal T-cell expansion was caused by ivuxolimab. Partial responses were achieved by three dose-escalation patients, of whom one had hepatocellular carcinoma and two had cutaneous melanoma. The paper covers the monotherapy dose-escalation part of the phase I ivuxolimab trial, which included N = 52 patients. Intravenous ivuxolimab was administered to patients every 2 weeks at six dose levels: 0.01, 0.1, 0.3, 1.5, 3 and 10 mg/kg. Among the roughly 52 dose-escalation patients, around 20 had hepatocellular carcinoma, around 15 melanoma, 9 renal cell carcinoma and 9 head and neck cancer. Patients were allowed to have had prior anti-PD-1, anti-PD-L1 or anti-CTLA-4 therapy, and around 43% of the dose-escalation patients had been treated with checkpoint inhibitors. Overall results and qualifications from the work: Antigen specificity was not determined for the clonally expanded peripheral T cells. At doses of 0.1 to 3.0 mg/kg, clonal expansion of both CD4+ and CD8+ T cells in blood was seen between baseline and week 6. In partial responders in the 0.1-3.0 mg/kg groups, normalized peripheral clonal expansion was found to be among the lowest, especially among CD8+ T cells. Low levels of normalized T-cell clonal expansion were also shown by some nonresponding patients. After ivuxolimab, CD8+ T cells had more expanded clones than CD4+ T cells on average.

Genomic DNA was isolated from the sorted cells so that the TCRbeta CDR3 region could be sequenced. TCRbeta CDR3 regions were sequenced using the immunoSEQ Assay. The source is immuneACCESS, and TCRdb retained only in-frame sequences with V and J called. Part of the clones is not carried over; for the studies checked, unresolved V genes explain less than half of this, and the remainder is unexplained. Within this sample are about 96,000 clones, with 80% to 95% of them counted one time only. Together, the top ten hold around 1.6% of the sample. Patients with a history of autoimmune disease or receiving systemic immunosuppression were excluded from the trial. Peripheral blood for TCR sequencing was drawn from every dose cohort at baseline, at cycle 4 day 1 and at cycle 7 day 1. Samples came from an open-label, multicenter, first-in-human phase I dose-escalation trial of ivuxolimab. Adults with locally advanced or metastatic melanoma, renal cell, hepatocellular, or head and neck squamous cell carcinoma were enrolled in the trial. Before TCR sequencing, CD4+ and CD8+ T cells were separately sorted from peripheral blood.

The chain uses TRBV11-3 and TRBJ2-7; the D gene is not confidently resolved. The sequencing here drew on CD4+ or CD8+ T cells sorted from blood, taken in a trial of the OX40 agonist ivuxolimab. The origin of this receptor is an adult with an advanced solid tumor such as melanoma, head and neck, liver or kidney cancer. The DNA sequence is given as TGTGCCAGCAGCTTTGGGCGGAGCTCCTACGAGCAGTACTTC. Its protein is CASSFGRSSYEQYF.